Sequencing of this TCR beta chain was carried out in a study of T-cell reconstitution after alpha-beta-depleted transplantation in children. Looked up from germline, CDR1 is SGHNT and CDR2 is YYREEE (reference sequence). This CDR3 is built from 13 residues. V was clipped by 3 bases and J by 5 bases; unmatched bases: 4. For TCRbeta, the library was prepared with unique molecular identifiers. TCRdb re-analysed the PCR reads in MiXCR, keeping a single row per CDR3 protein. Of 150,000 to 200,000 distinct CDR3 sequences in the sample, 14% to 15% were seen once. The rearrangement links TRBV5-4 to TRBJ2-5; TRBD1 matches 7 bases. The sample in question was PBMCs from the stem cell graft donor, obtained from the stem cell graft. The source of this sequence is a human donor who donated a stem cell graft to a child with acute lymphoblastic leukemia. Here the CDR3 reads CASSSDRVETQYF. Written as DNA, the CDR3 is TGTGCCAGCAGCTCAGACAGGGTGGAGACCCAGTACTTC.